This TCR beta chain was profiled in a study of radiation and T cells in renal cell carcinoma. This clone was detected once. Trimming removed 5 bases at V and 4 bases at J, with 17 bases between. The germline CDR1 and CDR2 sequences are SGHVS and FNYEAQ. The CDR3 is 15 residues long. Here immunoSEQ multiplex PCR was the method, and the copy in TCRdb shows in-frame clones only, minus some. The table shows roughly 130,000 clones, with about 88% occurring only once. Described time point: baseline pretreatment blood. This sample's treatment: 15 Gy SBRT to primary tumor, nephrectomy 4 weeks later. After SBRT, blood was collected at 2 and 4 weeks, plus baseline.

This sequence was found in a woman in her 50s with renal cell carcinoma. Sequencing was performed on blood, taken from a patient whose treatment included radiotherapy and nephrectomy. The chain carries TRBV7-6 and TRBJ1-2; unclear D gene. The DNA for the CDR3 is TGTGCCAGCAGCCTAAACTTAGGACTGATCTATGGCTACACCTTC. Translating gives CASSLNLGLIYGYTF. Full variable domain (outside the CDR3, taken from reference TRBV7-6 and TRBJ1-2): GAGVSQSPRYKVTKRGQDVALRCDPISGHVSLYWYRQALGQGPEFLTYFNYEAQQDKSGLPNDRFSAERPEGSISTLTIQRTEQRDSAMYRCASSLNLGLIYGYTFGSGTRLTVV.